The 17 T cell receptor beta chains below come from one sample, sequenced in a study of response to subunit inactivated influenza vaccine (dated by TCRdb to between 2017 and 2018). The time point label here, explained by the study, means: 45 days after influenza vaccine administration. Preparation of the library involved RT-PCR. The instrument given in TCRdb is Illumina HiSeq 2500. TCRdb applied fastp at Q25 and MiXCR to the public reads, then kept only in-frame beta chains. Each record represents a unique CDR3 protein, reported with the most common genes and DNA among its rows. This sample comprises under 500,000 distinct CDR3 sequences, about a tenth of them detected only once. Of the sample, about 12% is held by the ten largest clones. Sequencing was performed on PBMCs from blood, taken 40 to 50 days after vaccination. The receptors here all came from a man in his forties or fifties who received an inactivated influenza vaccine. Donor details come from another sample of the same person, matched by shared clones.

Of note for this clonotype: A much larger clone differs by one base, so this may be a read error. The rearrangement joins TRBV29-1 to TRBJ2-1; D is perhaps TRBD2 (6 bases). Germline assignment: CDR1 SQVTM and CDR2 ANQGSEA. The CDR3 sequence is 13 residues long. CDR3 residues: CSVVASEYNEQIF. For the CDR3, the DNA is TGCAGCGTTGTAGCTAGCGAGTACAATGAGCAGATCTTC.

This clonotype was seen more than once but under ten times. CDR3 bases: TGTGCCATCCTCACGAGGGGAGACCGGGGTGGTGAGCAGTTCTTC. It specifies CAILTRGDRGGEQFF. The V gene is TRBV7-9, the J gene TRBJ2-1; D may match TRBD1 or TRBD2 (5 bases each). The CDR3 consists of 15 residues. Germline CDR1 reads SEHNR; CDR2 reads FQNEAQ (reference sequence). V was pared by 10 bases and J by 9 bases, with 25 bases between.

The genes are TRBV29-1 and TRBJ1-2, with D possibly being TRBD1 (6 bases). Per the germline V gene, CDR1 is SQVTM and CDR2 is ANQGSEA. The V end was cut by 0 bases, the J end by 4 bases, with 9 bases between. The CDR3 has 13 amino acids. CDR3 amino acids: CSVEDGGGYGYTF. CDR3 coding DNA: TGCAGCGTTGAAGATGGGGGCGGCTATGGCTACACCTTC.

Ten or more counts support this clonotype. The chain combines TRBV7-2 with TRBJ2-7, with 7 positions matching TRBD2. Germline trimming cut 2 bases from V and 3 bases from J; bases unmatched to any gene: 1. This CDR3 region has 13 residues. Germline CDR1 reads SGHTA; CDR2 reads FQGNSA. This chain's CDR3 is CASSLRGGYEQYF. DNA of the CDR3: TGTGCCAGCAGCTTACGCGGGGGCTACGAGCAGTACTTC.

This clonotype was counted between two and nine times. This chain uses TRBV6-5 with TRBJ2-7, with D tentatively TRBD1 (6 bases). Germline V CDR1 and CDR2: MNHEY, SVGAGI. The germline V and J ends were trimmed by 4 bases and 4 bases, with 14 bases remaining between them. CDR3 length: 14 residues. The chain's CDR3 is CASSWGRDTYEQYF. CDR3 nucleotide sequence: TGTGCCAGCAGTTGGGGCCGGGACACTTACGAGCAGTACTTC.

This chain connects TRBV19 to TRBJ2-7; 7 bases are shared with TRBD2. Germline CDR1 LNHDA, CDR2 SQIVND (reference sequence). V lost 4 bases to trimming and J lost 0 bases; unmatched junction nucleotides: 9. The CDR3 is 16 residues long. CDR3 in DNA: TGTGCCAGTAGTACTCCGTATAGCGGGCGCTCCTACGAGCAGTACTTC. Translating it yields CASSTPYSGRSYEQYF. Full variable domain (rest looked up from reference TRBV19 and TRBJ2-7): DGGITQSPKYLFRKEGQNVTLSCEQNLNHDAMYWYRQDPGQGLRLIYYSQIVNDFQKGDIAEGYSVSREKKESFPLTVTSAQKNPTAFYLCASSTPYSGRSYEQYFGPGTRLTVT.

In its sample, this clonotype was seen a few times. V is TRBV12-3 or TRBV12-4 and J is TRBJ2-1, with 8 bases that match TRBD1. The CDR3 sequence is 13 residues long. Unmatched junction bases numbered 4, after V lost 6 bases and J lost 6 bases. The CDR3: CASRPTGANEQFF. CDR3 sequence (DNA): TGTGCCAGCAGACCGACAGGGGCCAATGAGCAGTTCTTC.

This clonotype turned up a few times. The V and J genes are TRBV6-2 or TRBV6-3 and TRBJ2-1, with 9 bases identical to TRBD1. There are 16 residues in the CDR3. Germline V gene lookup returns CDR1 MNHEY and CDR2 SVGEGT. V lost 2 bases and J lost 8; bases outside the gene matches: 10. CDR3 bases: TGTGCCAGCAGTTACAAGTTGGGGACAGGGCGCTATGAGCAGTTCTTC. Translating it yields CASSYKLGTGRYEQFF.

The rearrangement joins TRBV18 to TRBJ2-7; D perhaps matches TRBD2 (5 bases). The V end lost 3 bases, the J end lost 0 bases, and 15 bases lay between the germline ends. The CDR3 is made up of 16 amino acids. The V gene's germline CDR1 is KGHSH and CDR2 LQKENI. CDR3 amino acids: CASSPTAGVGSYEQYF. The CDR3 DNA sequence: TGTGCCAGCTCACCGACTGCCGGGGTTGGCTCCTACGAGCAGTACTTC.

This clonotype was seen a handful of times. This sequence joins TRBV14 and TRBJ2-5; D is unclear. This CDR3 contains 17 residues. Germline-derived CDR1 and CDR2 are SGHDN and FVKESK. V was trimmed by 2 bases and J by 2 bases, leaving 18 bases between them. As DNA, the CDR3 is TGTGCCAGCAGCCAAACCCCCTCCGAGTGGGAACAAGAGACCCAGTACTTC. Its translation is CASSQTPSEWEQETQYF.

There are many counts of this clonotype. The chain uses TRBV15 and TRBJ2-1; 13 bases agree with TRBD2. Germline lookup yields CDR1 LNHNV and CDR2 YYDKDF (reference sequence). This CDR3 has 16 residues. Germline trimming cut 3 bases from V and 8 bases from J; bases unmatched to any gene: 7. As DNA, the CDR3 is TGTGCCACCAGCAGGAGACTAGCGGGAGGAAGCGATGAGCAGTTCTTC. Translated, it gives CATSRRLAGGSDEQFF.

This clonotype was found many times. The chain links TRBV20-1 to TRBJ1-2; perhaps TRBD1 as D (5 bases). Germline values: CDR1 DFQATT, CDR2 SNEGSKA (reference sequence). The CDR3 spans 15 residues. V dropped 1 base and J dropped 2 bases, with 14 bases sitting between them. The CDR3 is CSARVGGEGNYGYTF. CDR3 bases: TGCAGTGCTAGAGTGGGGGGGGAGGGGAACTATGGCTACACCTTC.

This clonotype was recorded at least ten times. The rearrangement uses TRBV6-5 and TRBJ2-2; 10 bases map to TRBD2. Unmatched junction bases numbered 0, after V lost 4 bases and J lost 1 base. The CDR3 is made up of 15 amino acids. Germline V gene data show CDR1 as MNHEY and CDR2 as SVGAGI. CDR3 DNA sequence: TGTGCCAGCAGTTCTAGCGGGGGGAACACCGGGGAGCTGTTTTTT. It codes for CASSSSGGNTGELFF.

This clonotype was seen a few times. The chain recombines TRBV7-9 with TRBJ2-7; D may be TRBD1 (6 bases). This CDR3 has 13 residues. V was shortened by 4 bases and J by 6 bases, with 13 bases between the two germline ends. Germline assignment: CDR1 SEHNR and CDR2 FQNEAQ (reference sequence). CDR3 nucleotide sequence: TGTGCCAGCAGCTCTACAGGGTTTGGCGAGCAGTACTTC. This sequence encodes CASSSTGFGEQYF.

This clonotype was detected many times. The rearrangement joins TRBV9 to TRBJ2-1; 7 nucleotides agree with TRBD2. Germline assignment: CDR1 SGDLS and CDR2 YYNGEE. The ends lost 3 bases at V and 5 bases at J; junction bases unmatched: 11. The CDR3 is made up of 16 amino acids. The CDR3 DNA reads as TGTGCCAGCAGCGCCACCGGGAGGTCCCCCGACAATGAGCAGTTCTTC. It encodes CASSATGRSPDNEQFF.

The chain uses TRBV20-1 and TRBJ2-7; D may be TRBD2 (5 bases). Germline-derived CDR1 and CDR2 are DFQATT and SNEGSKA (reference sequence). CDR3 length equals 14 residues. V lost 4 bases, J lost 0 bases, and 13 bases lay in between. In DNA, the CDR3 is TGCAGTGCTACCAGACGGGGTTACTCCTACGAGCAGTACTTC. This gives the protein CSATRRGYSYEQYF.

This clonotype was counted ten times or more. This chain uses TRBV20-1 with TRBJ1-2, with 8 bases that match TRBD1. V lost 6 bases, J lost 4 bases, and 10 bases stayed unmatched. The CDR3 runs 14 residues. Germline CDR1 is DFQATT and CDR2 is SNEGSKA (reference sequence). CDR3 sequence reads: CSAHQGGTGYGYTF. CDR3 bases: TGCAGTGCCCACCAAGGCGGGACAGGCTATGGCTACACCTTC.